This entry features one TCR beta chain sequence. Its antigen is undetermined. Clones were read by immunoSEQ multiplex PCR, and TCRdb kept only the in-frame ones, dropping some. The sample yields approximately 110,000 clones, about nine tenths seen once. Germline values: CDR1 LNHDA, CDR2 SQIVND (reference sequence). V was clipped by 1 base and J by 6 bases, with 4 bases between them. The CDR3 loop spans 12 amino acids. These data are taken from a study of T cell responses to AZD1222 COVID-19 vaccine. Study-wide points: Two AZD1222 doses significantly raised spike-specific TCR breadth and depth over controls. Seropositive AZD1222 recipients at baseline numbered only 5 or 6. Repertoires were sampled only after the peak T cell response. A mostly white British donor set with more females was recruited, and clonal diversity was possibly underestimated.

Source: peripheral blood, taken 28 days after the second AZD1222 dose. This receptor was taken from an adult who received the AZD1222 COVID-19 vaccine. The chain couples TRBV19 to TRBJ1-5; no definite D call. CDR3 nucleotides: TGTGCCAGTAGTATAGGGGCTCAGCCCCAGCATTTT. This codes for CASSIGAQPQHF. Looking up the rest from reference TRBV19 and TRBJ1-5 gives the full variable domain: DGGITQSPKYLFRKEGQNVTLSCEQNLNHDAMYWYRQDPGQGLRLIYYSQIVNDFQKGDIAEGYSVSREKKESFPLTVTSAQKNPTAFYLCASSIGAQPQHFGDGTRLSIL.